This T cell receptor (beta chain) was sequenced for a study of blood T cell repertoires in COVID-19. TCRdb's table, derived via immunoSEQ multiplex PCR, lists solely in-frame clones and lacks some. Of 170,000 or so clones in the sample, approximately 80% are singletons; the top ten hold approximately 2.9%. The CDR3 is 15 amino acids. The germline CDR1 and CDR2 sequences are SGDLS and YYNGEE. Deletions cut 1 base from V and 3 bases from J, with 11 bases between. This TCR was recovered from a woman between 55 and 75 years old with acute or convalescent COVID-19. Source material: peripheral blood. The chain recombines TRBV9 with TRBJ1-3; D might be TRBD1 (5 bases). CDR3 DNA: TGTGCCAGCAGCGTAACCTACGGGGGTGGAAACACCATATATTTT. It is translated as CASSVTYGGGNTIYF. The full variable domain, with the rest looked up from reference TRBV9 and TRBJ1-3, is DSGVTQTPKHLITATGQRVTLRCSPRSGDLSVYWYQQSLDQGLQFLIQYYNGEERAKGNILERFSAQQFPDLHSELNLSSLELGDSALYFCASSVTYGGGNTIYFGEGSWLTVV.